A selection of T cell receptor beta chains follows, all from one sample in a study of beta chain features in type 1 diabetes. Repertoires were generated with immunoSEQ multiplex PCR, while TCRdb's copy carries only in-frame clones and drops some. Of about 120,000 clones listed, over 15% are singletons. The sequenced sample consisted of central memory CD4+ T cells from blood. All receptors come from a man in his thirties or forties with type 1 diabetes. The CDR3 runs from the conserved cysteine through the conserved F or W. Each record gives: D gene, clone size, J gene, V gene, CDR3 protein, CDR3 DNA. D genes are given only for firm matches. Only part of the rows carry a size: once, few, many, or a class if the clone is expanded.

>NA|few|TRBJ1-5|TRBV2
CASSARGNSNQPQHF
TGTGCCAGCAGTGCCCGGGGAAATAGCAATCAGCCCCAGCATTTT
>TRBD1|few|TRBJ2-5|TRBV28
CASTARGLGETQYF
TGTGCCAGCACCGCCAGGGGGCTTGGGGAGACCCAGTACTTC
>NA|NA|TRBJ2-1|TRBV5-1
CASSLAASPNEQFF
TGCGCCAGCAGCTTGGCCGCGAGTCCGAATGAGCAGTTCTTC
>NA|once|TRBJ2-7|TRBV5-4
CAASRGILPSYEQYF
TGTGCGGCAAGTCGGGGGATCCTCCCCTCCTACGAGCAGTACTTC
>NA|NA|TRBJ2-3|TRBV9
CASSESTQSTDTQYF
TGTGCCAGCAGCGAGTCGACGCAGAGCACAGATACGCAGTATTTT
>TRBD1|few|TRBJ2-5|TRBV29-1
CSVRPGQGSETQYF
TGCAGCGTGCGTCCCGGACAGGGGAGCGAGACCCAGTACTTC
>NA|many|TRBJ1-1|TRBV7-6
CASSLKHGTEAFF
TGTGCCAGCAGCTTAAAGCACGGCACTGAAGCTTTCTTT
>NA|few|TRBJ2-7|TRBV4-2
CASSPTTGATYEQYF
TGTGCCAGCAGCCCAACGACAGGAGCGACCTACGAGCAGTACTTC
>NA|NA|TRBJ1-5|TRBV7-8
CASSLVVARGSNQPQHF
TGTGCCAGCAGCTTAGTCGTTGCAAGGGGGTCCAATCAGCCCCAGCATTTT
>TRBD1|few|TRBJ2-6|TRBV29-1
CSVGQGRSGANVLTF
TGCAGCGTTGGACAGGGGCGCTCTGGGGCCAACGTCCTGACTTTC
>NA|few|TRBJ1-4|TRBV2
CASMAGDREKLFF
TGTGCCAGCATGGCAGGGGACCGCGAAAAACTGTTTTTT
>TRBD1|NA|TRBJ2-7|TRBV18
CASSPPTGGRYEQYF
TGTGCCAGCTCACCACCGACAGGGGGGCGGTACGAGCAGTACTTC
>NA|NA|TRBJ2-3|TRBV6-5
CASSYSRVSTDTQYF
TGTGCCAGCAGTTATTCACGCGTGAGCACAGATACGCAGTATTTT
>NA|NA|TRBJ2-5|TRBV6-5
CASSYFGGKPETQYF
TGTGCCAGCAGTTACTTCGGGGGTAAACCAGAGACCCAGTACTTC
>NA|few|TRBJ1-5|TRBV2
CASRRQANQPQHF
TGTGCCAGCAGACGACAGGCCAATCAGCCCCAGCATTTT
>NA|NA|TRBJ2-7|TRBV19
CASSMAQSYEQYF
TGTGCCAGTAGTATGGCTCAGAGCTACGAGCAGTACTTC
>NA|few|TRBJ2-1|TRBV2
CASSAEGVGEQFF
TGTGCCAGCAGCGCCGAAGGGGTTGGTGAGCAGTTCTTC
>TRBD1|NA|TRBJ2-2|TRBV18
CASSPQSGTGTGTGELFF
TGTGCCAGCTCACCACAGTCCGGGACAGGGACTGGCACCGGGGAGCTGTTTTTT
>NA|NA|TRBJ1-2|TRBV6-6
CASISSGADYGYTF
TGTGCCAGCATCTCCTCAGGGGCGGACTATGGCTACACCTTC
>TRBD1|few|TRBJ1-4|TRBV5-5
CASSLGQPNEKLFF
TGTGCCAGCAGCCTGGGACAGCCTAATGAAAAACTGTTTTTT
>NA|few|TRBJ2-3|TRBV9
CASSVGVGATDTQYF
TGTGCCAGCAGCGTAGGGGTGGGGGCCACAGATACGCAGTATTTT
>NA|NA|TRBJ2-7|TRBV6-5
CASRESFSEQYF
TGTGCCAGCAGGGAGTCTTTCAGCGAGCAGTACTTC
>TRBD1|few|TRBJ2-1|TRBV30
CAWRARTGLYNEQFF
TGTGCCTGGAGAGCCAGGACAGGACTTTACAATGAGCAGTTCTTC
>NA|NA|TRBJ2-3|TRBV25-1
CASSDGGPGTDTQYF
TGTGCCAGCAGTGATGGGGGGCCGGGCACAGATACGCAGTATTTT
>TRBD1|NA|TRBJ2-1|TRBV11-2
CASLRGSGNEQFF
TGTGCCAGCCTCAGGGGGTCGGGGAATGAGCAGTTCTTC
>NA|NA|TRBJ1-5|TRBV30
CAWRKGNSNQPQHF
TGTGCCTGGAGAAAGGGTAATAGCAATCAGCCCCAGCATTTT
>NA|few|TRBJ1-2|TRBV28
CASRGTSRSYGYTF
TGTGCCAGCAGGGGGACGTCTCGCAGCTATGGCTACACCTTC
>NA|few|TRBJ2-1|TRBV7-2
CASSYFSGDYNEQFF
TGTGCCAGCAGCTACTTCTCGGGGGACTACAATGAGCAGTTCTTC
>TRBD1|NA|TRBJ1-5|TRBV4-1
CASSQGQGSVNQPQHF
TGCGCCAGCAGCCAAGGACAGGGGAGTGTCAATCAGCCCCAGCATTTT
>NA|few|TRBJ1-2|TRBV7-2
CASSLDGVYGYTF
TGTGCCAGCAGCTTAGATGGGGTCTATGGCTACACCTTC
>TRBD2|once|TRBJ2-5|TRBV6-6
CASSLDSGGGETQYF
TGTGCCAGCAGTTTGGATAGCGGGGGGGGAGAGACCCAGTACTTC